This T cell receptor (beta chain) was recorded in a study of blood T cell repertoires in COVID-19. Across the study: Acute and convalescent COVID-19 samples came from the United States, Italy and Spain. T cells, B-cell-depleted T cells, or PBMCs supplied cDNA or gDNA.

This clone was recorded only once. The J segment lost 7 bases and the V segment lost 5 bases, leaving 5 bases of the junction unmatched. The germline gives CDR1 MNHEY, CDR2 SVGAGI. The CDR3 runs 13 residues. Original processing notes: Quantification of nucleated cells was approximated via reference gene primer amplification. The repertoire was sequenced with immunoSEQ multiplex PCR; TCRdb's copy has only in-frame clones and lacks some. V and J calls and clone size follow that table, whereas D and trimming were derived from the DNA. The sample carries approximately 240,000 clones, about 80% recorded once.

Sequencing used peripheral blood. The chain is built from TRBV6-5 and TRBJ1-5; 7 bases fit TRBD1. This receptor was obtained from a woman aged 55 to 70 with acute or convalescent COVID-19. CDR3 sequence reads: CASSTRQGQPQHF. CDR3 nucleotide sequence: TGTGCCAGCAGTACACGACAGGGCCAGCCCCAGCATTTT.